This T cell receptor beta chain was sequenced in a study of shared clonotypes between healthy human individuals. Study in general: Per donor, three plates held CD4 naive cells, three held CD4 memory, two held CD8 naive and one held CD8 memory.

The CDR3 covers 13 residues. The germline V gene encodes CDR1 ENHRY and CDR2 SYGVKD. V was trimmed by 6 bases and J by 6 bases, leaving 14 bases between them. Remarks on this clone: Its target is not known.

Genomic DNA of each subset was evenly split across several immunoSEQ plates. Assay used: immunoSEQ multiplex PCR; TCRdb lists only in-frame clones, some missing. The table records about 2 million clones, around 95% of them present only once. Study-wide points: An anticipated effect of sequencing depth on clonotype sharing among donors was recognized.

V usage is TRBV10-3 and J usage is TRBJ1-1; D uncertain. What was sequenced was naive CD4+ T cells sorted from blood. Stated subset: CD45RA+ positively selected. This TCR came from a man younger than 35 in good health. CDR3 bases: TGTGCCATCAGCCTGGGTGGGGTCGCTGAAGCTTTCTTT. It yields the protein CAISLGGVAEAFF.